Listed here are 5 T cell receptor beta chains from one sample, sequenced in a study of blood T cell repertoires in COVID-19 (dated by TCRdb to 2020 to 2022). The library was obtained by the immunoSEQ multiplex PCR assay. Here the immuneACCESS table is served through TCRdb, limited to in-frame sequences with V and J called. Missing clones are a known gap in these copies; in checked studies unresolved V genes cover under half, and the rest lacks a known reason. The sample contains 130,000 or so clones, around 83% of them found a single time. 3.5% to 5% of the sample lies in the top ten. Source material: peripheral blood. The receptors were gathered from a human donor in a cohort sampled during active COVID-19.

The V and J genes are TRBV5-4 and TRBJ1-2; tentatively, D is TRBD1 (6 bases). Germline V gene sequence: CDR1 SGHNT, CDR2 YYREEE (reference sequence). The length of the CDR3 is 15 residues. V lost 0 bases to trimming and J lost 4 bases, with 13 bases between them. The CDR3 protein is CASSLGQGISYGYTF. CDR3 bases: TGTGCCAGCAGCTTGGGGCAGGGGATTTCCTATGGCTACACCTTC.

The rearrangement links TRBV5-6 to TRBJ2-3, with 7 positions matching TRBD1. CDR1 and CDR2 from the germline V gene are SGHDT and YYEEEE. This CDR3 is 15 amino acids long. V gave up 5 bases and J gave up 6 bases; unmatched junction bases: 12. The CDR3: CASSRDTGDPDTQYF. The CDR3, as DNA: TGTGCCAGCAGTCGGGATACAGGGGACCCCGATACGCAGTATTTT.

The genes are TRBV12-3 or TRBV12-4 and TRBJ2-1; D is possibly TRBD1 (5 bases). Deletions cut 3 bases from V and 9 bases from J, with 12 bases between. The CDR3 is 13 amino acids. The CDR3, as DNA: TGTGCCAGCAGTTTGTGGGGCTCAGGTGAGCAGTTCTTC. It is translated as CASSLWGSGEQFF.

This sequence joins TRBV5-4 and TRBJ1-3, with D unclear. V lost 4 bases and J 1 base, leaving 12 bases between the germline ends. The length of the CDR3 is 15 residues. Germline values: CDR1 SGHNT, CDR2 YYREEE (reference sequence). The CDR3 loop is CASSLGFPSGNTIYF. DNA of the CDR3: TGTGCCAGCAGCCTCGGTTTTCCTTCTGGAAACACCATATATTTT.

The rearrangement uses TRBV2 and TRBJ1-6; TRBD1 matches 7 bases. With V trimmed by 4 bases and J by 10 bases, 7 bases remained unmatched. The germline V gene encodes CDR1 SNHLY and CDR2 FYNNEI. The CDR3 has 14 amino acids. The CDR3 DNA is TGTGCCAGCAGTGTCGACAGGGACTGGTCACCCCTCCACTTT. Its translation is CASSVDRDWSPLHF.